The 28 T cell receptor beta chains below were found in one sample sequenced in a study of early T cells in non-severe SARS-CoV-2 infection. Using its own MiXCR run on the 5' RACE reads, TCRdb lists one record per CDR3 protein. Here the sample spans about 42,000 distinct CDR3 sequences, around 6.9% being singletons. Sequencing was done on a sample of whole blood. The receptors shown here come from an adult who was a healthcare worker with PCR-confirmed SARS-CoV-2 infection or an uninfected control (not recorded which).

This clonotype was observed a few times. J is TRBJ2-5 and V is TRBV29-1; no definite D call. V dropped 3 bases and J dropped 2 bases, with 10 bases sitting between them. Germline CDR1 SQVTM, CDR2 ANQGSEA. There are 13 residues in the CDR3. The CDR3 loop reads CSVDDGYQETQYF. For the CDR3, the DNA is TGCAGCGTTGATGACGGGTATCAAGAGACCCAGTACTTC. The entire variable domain, with the rest obtained from reference TRBV29-1 and TRBJ2-5, is as follows: SAVISQKPSRDICQRGTSLTIQCQVDSQVTMMFWYRQQPGQSLTLIATANQGSEATYESGFVIDKFPISRPNLTFSTLTVSNMSPEDSSIYLCSVDDGYQETQYFGPGTRLLVL.

This clonotype has a handful of counts. The chain is built from TRBV5-1 and TRBJ1-2; tentative D call: TRBD1 (6 bases). Trimming left V 1 base short and J 6 bases short, with 10 bases between. Germline CDR1 is SGHRS and CDR2 is YFSETQ. This CDR3 is 13 amino acids long. CDR3 DNA sequence: TGCGCCAGCAGCTTGTATCCAGGGGATGGCTACACCTTC. This codes for CASSLYPGDGYTF.

A few counts support this clonotype. This CDR3 reads CASSPSDRGRTEAFF. The CDR3 coding sequence is TGTGCCAGCAGCCCCAGCGACAGGGGGAGGACTGAAGCTTTCTTT. The V and J genes are TRBV3-1 and TRBJ1-1; 9 nucleotides match TRBD1. Germline V gene lookup returns CDR1 LGHDT and CDR2 YNNKEL (reference sequence). The CDR3 has 15 amino acids. Losses at the gene ends were 4 bases for V and 5 bases for J; bases not matched to a gene: 8.

The sample holds a few counts of this clonotype. For the CDR3, the DNA is TGTGCCATCACTCTGGACCGGGGCGCAGATACGCAGTATTTT. It yields the protein CAITLDRGADTQYF. V is TRBV10-3 and J is TRBJ2-3, with D perhaps assigned TRBD1 or TRBD2 (5 bases each). The germline CDR1 and CDR2 sequences are ENHRY and SYGVKD. V lost 7 bases to trimming and J lost 4 bases, with 15 bases between them. The CDR3 is made up of 14 amino acids.

The CDR3 DNA is TGTGCCAGCAGCCAAGCTAGCGGGGGGCAGAGCTCCTACAATGAGCAGTTCTTC. It codes for CASSQASGGQSSYNEQFF. This chain joins TRBV4-2 and TRBJ2-1; TRBD2 matches at 11 bases. The CDR3 has 18 residues. Germline V lookup: CDR1 LGHNA, CDR2 YNFKEQ. Trimming removed 1 base from V and 0 bases from J; junction bases left unmatched: 5.

This clonotype was found many times. The rearrangement joins TRBV6-5 to TRBJ2-1; TRBD1 matches at 7 bases. V was clipped by 7 bases and J by 6 bases; unmatched bases: 9. Germline CDR1 MNHEY, CDR2 SVGAGI. The CDR3 is 14 amino acids. This CDR3 is CASKGRGLGNEQFF. The CDR3 DNA reads as TGTGCCAGCAAGGGAAGGGGGCTAGGCAATGAGCAGTTCTTC.

This clonotype was found many times. This rearrangement joins TRBV18 to TRBJ2-1; TRBD1 matches at 9 bases. Germline V CDR1 and CDR2: KGHSH, LQKENI. The junction had 7 bases not matched to a gene; V was cut back by 3 bases and J by 7 bases. The CDR3 is made up of 15 amino acids. The CDR3 sequence is CASSPSQGAWNEQFF. The DNA of the CDR3 is TGTGCCAGCTCACCGTCACAGGGGGCTTGGAATGAGCAGTTCTTC.

This clonotype appeared a few times. The rearrangement links TRBV20-1 to TRBJ2-2; TRBD1 agrees at 9 bases. CDR1 and CDR2 (germline): DFQATT, SNEGSKA (reference sequence). This CDR3 contains 15 residues. V trimming: 3 bases; J trimming: 6 bases; junction bases outside the gene matches: 8. CDR3 in amino acids: CSASPGQGLPGELFF. CDR3 DNA sequence: TGCAGTGCTAGTCCGGGACAGGGACTTCCCGGGGAGCTGTTTTTT.

This clonotype has a handful of counts. The gene calls are TRBV7-2 and TRBJ2-3; D is ambiguous. V shed 1 base and J shed 3 bases, with 8 bases lying between them. The CDR3 totals 14 residues. Germline V CDR1 and CDR2: SGHTA, FQGNSA. CDR3 in DNA: TGTGCCAGCAGCTTAGGGATTACAACAGATACGCAGTATTTT. Protein: CASSLGITTDTQYF. Using reference TRBV7-2 and TRBJ2-3 for the parts outside the CDR3, the full variable domain is GAGVSQSPSNKVTEKGKDVELRCDPISGHTALYWYRQSLGQGLEFLIYFQGNSAPDKSGLPSDRFSAERTGGSVSTLTIQRTQQEDSAVYLCASSLGITTDTQYFGPGTRLTVL.

This clonotype appeared a few times. The rearrangement joins TRBV7-9 to TRBJ2-5; D may correspond to TRBD1 or TRBD2 (5 bases each). V shed 10 bases and J shed 4 bases, with 19 bases lying between them. CDR1 SEHNR and CDR2 FQNEAQ come from the germline V gene (reference sequence). The CDR3 has 14 amino acids. CDR3 nucleotides: TGTGCCACCGGACTTCTTAGGGGACCAGAGACCCAGTACTTC. Translation: CATGLLRGPETQYF.

This clonotype was seen ten or more times. The chain couples TRBV7-6 to TRBJ2-1, with D possibly being TRBD1 (5 bases). V was trimmed by 0 bases and J by 2 bases, leaving 11 bases between them. The germline V gene encodes CDR1 SGHVS and CDR2 FNYEAQ. This CDR3 spans 16 amino acids. As DNA, the CDR3 is TGTGCCAGCAGCTTAGCTTTTGGGGCTCCCTACAATGAGCAGTTCTTC. Residues: CASSLAFGAPYNEQFF.

This chain uses TRBV7-6 with TRBJ1-1, with 9 bases aligning to TRBD1. From germline, CDR1 is SGHVS and CDR2 FNYEAQ. This CDR3 has 17 residues. The junction had 6 bases not matched to a gene; V was cut back by 1 base and J by 0 bases. CDR3 in amino acids: CASSLEPDRGMNTEAFF. CDR3 DNA sequence: TGTGCCAGCAGCTTAGAACCGGACAGGGGTATGAACACTGAAGCTTTCTTT.

This clonotype occurred a few times. V and J are TRBV20-1 and TRBJ2-1; TRBD2 matches at 7 bases. The J segment lost 0 bases and the V segment lost 3 bases, leaving 11 bases of the junction unmatched. The germline gives CDR1 DFQATT, CDR2 SNEGSKA (reference sequence). This CDR3 has 17 amino acids. The CDR3 nucleotides read TGCAGTGCTAGCCAACTCGGCGGGGGACTCTCCTACAATGAGCAGTTCTTC. It translates to CSASQLGGGLSYNEQFF.

This clonotype has a single count. For the CDR3, the DNA is TGTGCCAGCTCAGCCCAGCCCTTCAATTCACCCCTCCACTTT. Amino acid sequence: CASSAQPFNSPLHF. This chain uses TRBV18 with TRBJ1-6; D gene uncertain. The CDR3 spans 14 residues. The V end was cut by 5 bases, the J end by 7 bases, with 12 bases between. Germline loops: CDR1 KGHSH, CDR2 LQKENI.

This clonotype showed up many times. The chain recombines TRBV6-2 or TRBV6-3 with TRBJ1-1; a possible D gene is TRBD1 (5 bases). From germline, CDR1 is MNHEY and CDR2 SVGEGT. The V end was cut by 4 bases, the J end by 10 bases, with 25 bases between. This CDR3 contains 16 residues. CDR3 sequence reads: CASSLWNLTRVGGAFF. CDR3 DNA sequence: TGTGCCAGCAGTTTATGGAATCTTACCAGGGTCGGCGGAGCTTTCTTT.

CDR3 region: CASSLERGFAYNEQFF. The CDR3, as DNA: TGTGCCAGCAGCTTAGAGCGGGGGTTTGCCTACAATGAGCAGTTCTTC. The V gene is TRBV7-2, the J gene TRBJ2-1; TRBD2 aligns across 8 bases. V gave up 1 base and J gave up 2 bases; unmatched junction bases: 4. CDR3 size: 16 residues. Per the germline V gene, CDR1 is SGHTA and CDR2 is FQGNSA.

This chain connects TRBV19 to TRBJ2-7; possibly TRBD1 for D (5 bases). V was pared by 2 bases and J by 3 bases, with 11 bases between. Germline V gives CDR1 LNHDA, CDR2 SQIVND (reference sequence). CDR3 size: 14 residues. The CDR3 sequence is CASSIQDNYYEQYF. The CDR3 region has the DNA TGTGCCAGTAGTATACAGGACAATTACTACGAGCAGTACTTC.

This clonotype was counted only a few times. The chain has TRBV5-4 and TRBJ1-1, with D perhaps matching TRBD1 (5 bases). V was clipped by 4 bases and J by 3 bases, with 13 bases between them. Germline values: CDR1 SGHNT, CDR2 YYREEE (reference sequence). The CDR3 has 14 amino acids. CDR3 in amino acids: CASSPGLEDTEAFF. In DNA form, the CDR3 reads TGTGCCAGCAGCCCAGGGTTAGAGGACACTGAAGCTTTCTTT.

In its sample, this clonotype was seen many times. This chain uses TRBV6-6 with TRBJ2-2, with a possible D match to TRBD2 (6 bases). This CDR3 has 14 amino acids. V lost 7 bases to trimming and J lost 0 bases, with 9 bases between them. The V gene's germline CDR1 is MNHNY and CDR2 SVGAGI (reference sequence). The CDR3 nucleotides are TGTGCCAGCATCGGGGACTCGAACACCGGGGAGCTGTTTTTT. It translates to CASIGDSNTGELFF.

The V call is TRBV27, the J call TRBJ2-1; 7 bases are shared with TRBD2. Germline CDR1 and CDR2: MNHEY and SMNVEV (reference sequence). V shed 4 bases and J 2 bases; nucleotides not matched to a gene: 8. The CDR3 is made up of 16 amino acids. In DNA form, the CDR3 reads TGTGCCAGCAGTTCCCCCCTAGCGGACCCCTACAATGAGCAGTTCTTC. Translation: CASSSPLADPYNEQFF.

This clonotype was observed at least ten times. This chain uses TRBV7-6 with TRBJ2-3; 9 nucleotides match TRBD1. Germline assignment: CDR1 SGHVS and CDR2 FNYEAQ. The CDR3 extends over 15 amino acids. With 5 bases clipped from V and 4 bases from J, the junction kept 7 bases outside the gene matches. The CDR3 here is CASSPGGTGPDTQYF. The DNA for the CDR3 is TGTGCCAGCAGCCCCGGTGGGACAGGGCCAGATACGCAGTATTTT.

This clonotype was seen many times. The J gene is TRBJ2-2, the V gene TRBV12-3 or TRBV12-4; D remains unclear. V was trimmed by 3 bases and J by 5 bases, leaving 16 bases between them. This CDR3 spans 16 amino acids. CDR3: CASSFLFGPETGELFF. The CDR3 DNA follows: TGTGCCAGCAGTTTCTTATTCGGGCCCGAAACCGGGGAGCTGTTTTTT.

The rearrangement joins TRBV29-1 to TRBJ2-7, with TRBD1 matching 11 bases. J was trimmed by 3 bases and V by 7 bases; bases with no gene match: 8. The germline V gene has CDR1 SQVTM and CDR2 ANQGSEA. The CDR3 totals 14 residues. The CDR3 loop is CSAVGQGAIYEQYF. For the CDR3, the DNA is TGCAGCGCCGTCGGACAGGGGGCCATCTACGAGCAGTACTTC.

This clonotype was counted between two and nine times. The rearrangement joins TRBV20-1 to TRBJ2-1; TRBD1 might be the D (6 bases). This CDR3 comprises 14 residues. CDR1 is DFQATT and CDR2 is SNEGSKA in the germline V gene (reference sequence). The V and J ends lost 6 bases and 1 base respectively, with 13 bases between them. CDR3 residues: CSAENRASYNEQFF. CDR3 nucleotides: TGCAGTGCAGAGAACAGGGCATCCTACAATGAGCAGTTCTTC.

There are a few counts of this clonotype. The genes are TRBV7-9 and TRBJ2-3, with 7 bases fitting TRBD2. CDR1 is SEHNR, CDR2 FQNEAQ, per germline (reference sequence). Losses at the gene ends were 5 bases for V and 4 bases for J; bases not matched to a gene: 3. The CDR3 contains 13 residues. CDR3: CASSPLAADTQYF. For the CDR3, the DNA is TGTGCCAGCAGCCCTCTAGCGGCAGATACGCAGTATTTT.

The chain joins TRBV27 to TRBJ1-1; 8 nucleotides agree with TRBD1. The germline gives CDR1 MNHEY, CDR2 SMNVEV (reference sequence). This CDR3 contains 15 residues. V lost 8 bases and J lost 2; bases outside the gene matches: 10. CDR3 sequence reads: CASGPGQAYNTEAFF. For the CDR3, the DNA is TGTGCCAGCGGACCGGGACAGGCCTATAACACTGAAGCTTTCTTT.

This clonotype was recorded at least ten times. The genes are TRBV20-1 and TRBJ2-1; tentatively, D is TRBD2 (6 bases). The ends were cut back, 5 bases at V and 6 bases at J, with 14 bases in the middle. CDR1 is DFQATT, CDR2 SNEGSKA, per germline (reference sequence). This CDR3 comprises 13 residues. The CDR3 reads CSAGDRLGNEQFF. As DNA, the CDR3 is TGCAGTGCTGGGGATAGACTAGGCAATGAGCAGTTCTTC.

The V and J genes are TRBV29-1 and TRBJ1-1; D is perhaps TRBD1 (6 bases). V was cut by 3 bases and J by 1 base, with 18 bases left in between. The CDR3 is 16 residues long. CDR1 SQVTM and CDR2 ANQGSEA come from the germline V gene. CDR3 in amino acids: CSVDGGGGRTNTEAFF. Written as DNA, the CDR3 is TGCAGCGTTGATGGAGGGGGAGGCCGAACGAACACTGAAGCTTTCTTT.